This T cell receptor (beta chain) was recovered during a study of blood T cell repertoires in COVID-19. Study information: There were acute and convalescent COVID-19 samples, and they came from the United States, Italy and Spain. Sample material is recorded as cDNA or gDNA derived from T cells, B-cell-depleted T cells, or PBMCs.

Authors' methods: It was from reference gene primer amplification that nucleated cell counts were estimated. TCRdb keeps only in-frame clones here, not all; method: immunoSEQ multiplex PCR. That table gives V, J and clone size, and the DNA gave D and trimming. The sample lists around 13,000 clones, 88% seen once, with 29% in the top ten. The germline V gene has CDR1 SEHNR and CDR2 FQNEAQ (reference sequence). The CDR3 extends over 15 amino acids. J lost 5 bases, V lost 1 base, and 4 bases had no gene match. This chain connects TRBV7-9 to TRBJ2-2; 7 bases are shared with TRBD2. Sequenced: peripheral blood. The receptor was isolated from a human donor in a cohort sampled during active COVID-19. The CDR3 DNA reads TGTGCCAGCAGCTTAGGGGGACTATCGACCGGGGAGCTGTTTTTT. It translates to CASSLGGLSTGELFF.